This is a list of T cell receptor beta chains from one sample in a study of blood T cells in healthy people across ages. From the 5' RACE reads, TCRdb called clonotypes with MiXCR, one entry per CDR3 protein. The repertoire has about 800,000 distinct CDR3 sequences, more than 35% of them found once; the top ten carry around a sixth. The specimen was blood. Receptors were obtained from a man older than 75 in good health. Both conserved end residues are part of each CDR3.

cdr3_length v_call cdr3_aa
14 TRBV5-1 CASSHGQDHYGYTF
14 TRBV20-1 CSARGPGGGETQFF
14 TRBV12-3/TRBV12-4 CVSSFRAFSYEQYF
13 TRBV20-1 CSASRTGGTEAFF
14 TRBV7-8 CASSSGTGGCEAFF
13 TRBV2 CASARVGTDTQYF
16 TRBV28 CASSSLALAGSYEQYF
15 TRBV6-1 CASSVYLQDPDTQYF
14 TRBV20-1 CSARLAGGSNEQYF
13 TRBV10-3 CAIRSGEQETQYF
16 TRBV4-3 CASSQGILLGNTEAFF
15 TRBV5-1 CASSLLAGTNNEQFF
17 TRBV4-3 CASSQDSRTGLPKEQFF
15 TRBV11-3 CASSPFRGSTDTQYF
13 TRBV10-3 CAISGQNNSPLHF
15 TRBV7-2 CASSFGVGGTYEQYF
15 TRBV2 CASSDGPANTGELFF
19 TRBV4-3 CASSRDRGLNQFNNEKLFF
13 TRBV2 CASVRSSYNEQFF
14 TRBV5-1 CASSPQTGPYEQYF
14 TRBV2 CASRQEFGTDTQYF
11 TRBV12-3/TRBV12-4 CASREDNEQFF
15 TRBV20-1 CSARDGVRSNEKLFF
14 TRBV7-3 CASSRMGPQETQYF
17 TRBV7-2 CASSLIGGRAGYNEQFF
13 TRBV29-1 CSVGEGIGNTIYF
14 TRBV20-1 CSAAGLAGTNEQFF
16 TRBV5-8 CASSFPTGGLYNEQFF
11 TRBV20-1 CSAQFGNEQYF
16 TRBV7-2 CASSPPDQVSYNEQFF
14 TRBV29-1 CSVRTRGSSAEQYF
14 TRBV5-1 CASSLKTGLHQAYF
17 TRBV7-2 CASSLARTSGNQETQYF
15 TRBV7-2 CASSLLGEIGSEQYF
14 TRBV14 CASSHGTGRREQYF
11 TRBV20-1 CSANGREGYTF
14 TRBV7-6 CASSPRDSLNEQFF
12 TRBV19 CASSMVYNEQFF
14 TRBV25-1 CASSEEQGSYEQYF
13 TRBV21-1 CASPGQGAHEQYF
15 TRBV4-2 CASSQEAGGGNILYF
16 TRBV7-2 CASSLSGGGGTDTQYF
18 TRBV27 CASSLGTSGRPNTGELFF
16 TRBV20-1 CSATKTGGVTYNEQYF
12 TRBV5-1 CASSYRSDTQYF
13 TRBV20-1 CSAFRTVQNGYTF
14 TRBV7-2 CASSLAIGYNEQFF
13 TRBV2 CASSEESYYGYTF
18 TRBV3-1 CASSQAAVSGRGTGELFF
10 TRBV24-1 CATGAGELFF
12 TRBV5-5 CANSLEGGEQFF
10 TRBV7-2 CASRDETQYF